The clone carrying this T cell receptor beta chain was observed a few times. The entry originates in a study of Graves' ophthalmopathy and Graves' hyperthyroidism. RNA transcripts were the source from which TCR beta CDR3 regions were amplified. HTBI primers primed a first-round RT-PCR, and a second-round multiplex PCR followed. TCRdb passed the multiplex PCR reads through MiXCR, listing each CDR3 protein once. The sample has hundreds of thousands of distinct CDR3 sequences; around 21% are singletons. The sample was peripheral blood. This receptor was obtained from a young woman with stable Graves' hyperthyroidism.

The CDR3 loop is CASSNDPGELHTEAFF. As DNA, the CDR3 is TGTGCCAGCAGTAACGACCCAGGGGAGTTGCACACTGAAGCTTTCTTT. The V and J genes are TRBV12-3 or TRBV12-4 and TRBJ1-1; D might be TRBD1 (6 bases). This CDR3 is 16 amino acids long. Trimming removed 5 bases from V and 3 bases from J, with 19 bases in between.